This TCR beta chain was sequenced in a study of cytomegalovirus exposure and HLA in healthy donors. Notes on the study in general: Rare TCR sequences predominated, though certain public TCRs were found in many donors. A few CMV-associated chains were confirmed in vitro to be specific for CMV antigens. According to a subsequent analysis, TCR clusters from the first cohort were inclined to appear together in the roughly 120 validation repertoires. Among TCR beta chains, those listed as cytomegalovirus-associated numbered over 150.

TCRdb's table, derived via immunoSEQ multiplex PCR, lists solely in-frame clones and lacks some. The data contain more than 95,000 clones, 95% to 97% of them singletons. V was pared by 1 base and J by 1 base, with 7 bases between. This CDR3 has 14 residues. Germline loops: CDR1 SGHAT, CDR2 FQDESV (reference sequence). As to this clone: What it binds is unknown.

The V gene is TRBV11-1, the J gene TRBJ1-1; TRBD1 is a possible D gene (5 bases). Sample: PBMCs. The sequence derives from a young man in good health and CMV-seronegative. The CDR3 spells CASSLGGGNTEAFF. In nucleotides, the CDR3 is TGTGCCAGCAGCTTAGGGGGCGGGAACACTGAAGCTTTCTTT. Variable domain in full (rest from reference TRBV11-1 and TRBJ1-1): EAEVAQSPRYKITEKSQAVAFWCDPISGHATLYWYRQILGQGPELLVQFQDESVVDDSQLPKDRFSAERLKGVDSTLKIQPAELGDSAMYLCASSLGGGNTEAFFGQGTRLTVV.